The 18 T cell receptor beta chains presented below share a single source sample, sequenced in a study of cytomegalovirus exposure and HLA in healthy donors (dated by TCRdb to about 2017). The protocol used for the library was the immunoSEQ multiplex PCR assay. For the multiplex PCR, a mixture combining 60 forward primers for TCR Vbeta segments and 13 reverse primers for TCR Jbeta segments was used. The table was pulled from immuneACCESS by TCRdb, which kept in-frame rearrangements only. Such tables lose some clones; where checked, under half of the loss comes from unresolved V genes, and the rest has no known cause. The sample table holds some 190,000 clones, of which roughly 9.5% were seen once. Together, the top ten hold less than 1.5% of the sample. Sample: PBMCs. The receptors originated from a woman between 25 and 40 years old in good health and CMV-seropositive.

The V gene is TRBV19, the J gene TRBJ1-2; 11 nucleotides match TRBD1. The CDR3 runs to 15 residues. After removal of 3 bases from V and 7 bases from J, the junction contained 7 bases not matched to a gene. Germline V gene sequence: CDR1 LNHDA, CDR2 SQIVND (reference sequence). CDR3 bases: TGTGCCAGTAGTATTCGGGACAGGGGGGCACGTGGCTACACCTTC. Its translation: CASSIRDRGARGYTF.

In this sample, this clone turned up a few times. The chain links TRBV30 to TRBJ1-1; D is possibly TRBD1 (5 bases). The V gene's germline CDR1 is GTSNPN and CDR2 SVGIG (reference sequence). The CDR3 length is 14 residues. V was cut by 0 bases and J by 13 bases, with 21 bases left in between. The CDR3 sequence is CAWSVQLDSGFVFF. The CDR3 region has the DNA TGTGCCTGGAGTGTACAGCTAGACTCAGGGTTCGTTTTCTTT.

This sequence joins TRBV5-4 and TRBJ2-7; 8 nucleotides agree with TRBD1. Germline values: CDR1 SGHNT, CDR2 YYREEE (reference sequence). The ends lost 4 bases at V and 2 bases at J; junction bases unmatched: 8. CDR3 length: 15 residues. CDR3 amino acids: CASSRPGTGTYEQYF. The CDR3 region has the DNA TGTGCCAGCAGCCGGCCGGGGACAGGTACCTACGAGCAGTACTTC.

The rearrangement links TRBV9 to TRBJ1-2; no firm D call. CDR1 and CDR2 (germline): SGDLS, YYNGEE. The CDR3 runs to 15 residues. V shed 0 bases and J shed 4 bases, with 13 bases lying between them. The CDR3 protein is CASSVVGNLAYGYTF. CDR3 DNA sequence: TGTGCCAGCAGCGTAGTGGGGAATCTAGCCTATGGCTACACCTTC.

The CDR3: CASSLVDGNEKLFF. The CDR3 coding sequence is TGTGCCAGCAGCCTGGTCGACGGGAATGAAAAACTGTTTTTT. This chain links TRBV7-9 with TRBJ1-4; D is uncertain. This CDR3 region has 14 residues. With 5 bases removed from V and 5 bases from J, the gap between germline ends came to 12 bases. Germline V gene sequence: CDR1 SEHNR, CDR2 FQNEAQ (reference sequence).

The V gene is TRBV19, the J gene TRBJ2-7; a possible D gene is TRBD2 (6 bases). The CDR3 extends over 14 amino acids. Germline values: CDR1 LNHDA, CDR2 SQIVND (reference sequence). The V and J ends lost 3 bases and 3 bases respectively, with 12 bases between them. CDR3 sequence (DNA): TGTGCCAGTAGTATCACGGGACTCCTCTACGAGCAGTACTTC. This encodes CASSITGLLYEQYF.

V and J are TRBV5-1 and TRBJ2-7; 7 bases fit TRBD1. CDR1 and CDR2 (germline): SGHRS, YFSETQ. This CDR3 is 14 amino acids long. Trimming removed 1 base from V and 6 bases from J; junction bases left unmatched: 7. The CDR3 sequence: CASSLKNRGSEQYF. CDR3 sequence (DNA): TGCGCCAGCAGCTTGAAAAACAGGGGAAGCGAGCAGTACTTC.

The V and J genes are TRBV18 and TRBJ2-7, with D perhaps TRBD2 (5 bases). The V end was cut by 3 bases, the J end by 0 bases, with 12 bases between. The CDR3 runs to 15 residues. Germline CDR1 and CDR2: KGHSH and LQKENI. The DNA for the CDR3 is TGTGCCAGCTCACCCGGGAACTCTGGCTCCTACGAGCAGTACTTC. Translation: CASSPGNSGSYEQYF.

The V and J genes are TRBV19 and TRBJ2-2; D gene uncertain. The CDR3 is made up of 12 amino acids. Per the germline V gene, CDR1 is LNHDA and CDR2 is SQIVND (reference sequence). V dropped 4 bases and J dropped 7 bases, with 7 bases sitting between them. The CDR3 protein is CASSTRGGELFF. DNA for the CDR3: TGTGCCAGTAGTACTAGAGGCGGGGAGCTGTTTTTT.

This clone was seen only a few times. The rearrangement links TRBV7-6 to TRBJ1-3; D perhaps matches TRBD1 (5 bases). CDR3 length: 17 amino acids. The V end was cut by 2 bases, the J end by 0 bases, with 14 bases between. Germline V lookup: CDR1 SGHVS, CDR2 FNYEAQ. DNA of the CDR3: TGTGCCAGCAGCTTACAATCGCTGGGGCCCTCTGGAAACACCATATATTTT. Amino acids: CASSLQSLGPSGNTIYF.

The CDR3 DNA reads TGCGCCAGCAGCTTTTGGACAGAAGCAGTTAACTATGGCTACACCTTC. This gives the protein CASSFWTEAVNYGYTF. This chain uses TRBV5-1 with TRBJ1-2, with D possibly TRBD1 on 6 matching bases. V was clipped by 2 bases and J by 1 base, with 15 bases between them. This CDR3 spans 16 amino acids. Germline lookup yields CDR1 SGHRS and CDR2 YFSETQ.

This clone has just a few counts. The genes are TRBV20-1 and TRBJ1-1; D is possibly TRBD1 (5 bases). V shed 3 bases and J shed 11 bases, with 13 bases lying between them. CDR1 is DFQATT and CDR2 is SNEGSKA in the germline V gene (reference sequence). The CDR3 spans 11 residues. The CDR3 bases are TGCAGTGCTAGGGGGGGGGTAGGGGCTTTCTTT. Its translation: CSARGGVGAFF.

The gene calls are TRBV5-8 and TRBJ2-1; TRBD1 matches 10 bases. V lost 4 bases to trimming and J lost 5 bases; unmatched junction nucleotides: 6. CDR1 and CDR2 from the germline V gene are SGHTS and YDEGEE. CDR3 length: 15 residues. Written as DNA, the CDR3 is TGTGCCAGCAGCAACGGACAGGGGGTCAACAATGAGCAGTTCTTC. Translating gives CASSNGQGVNNEQFF.

This clone was recorded a few times. The chain combines TRBV6-5 with TRBJ2-1; D is perhaps TRBD1 (6 bases). Trimming cost V 3 bases and J 6 bases, with 12 bases left between them. The CDR3 sequence is 14 residues long. Germline V CDR1 and CDR2: MNHEY, SVGAGI. CDR3 protein: CASSYERGFNEQFF. The CDR3 coding sequence is TGTGCCAGCAGTTATGAGAGGGGGTTCAATGAGCAGTTCTTC.

The table lists this clone with a few counts. The chain employs TRBV10-1 and TRBJ2-3; the D gene is possibly TRBD1 (6 bases). The CDR3 loop spans 16 amino acids. V was pared by 0 bases and J by 9 bases, with 19 bases between. Germline V gene data show CDR1 as WNHNN and CDR2 as SYGVQD (reference sequence). CDR3 sequence: CASSESQGTGLRTQYF. The CDR3 coding sequence is TGCGCCAGCAGTGAGTCACAGGGAACCGGGTTGAGGACGCAGTATTTT.

CDR3 protein: CASSREIKETQYF. CDR3 DNA sequence: TGTGCCAGCTCGCGGGAGATTAAAGAGACCCAGTACTTC. The chain employs TRBV7-2 and TRBJ2-5; 7 positions agree with TRBD2. After removal of 8 bases from V and 3 bases from J, the junction contained 6 bases not matched to a gene. The CDR3 covers 13 residues. CDR1 is SGHTA, CDR2 FQGNSA, per germline.

This chain uses TRBV5-8 with TRBJ2-7; D is tentatively TRBD1 or TRBD2 (5 bases each). Germline loops: CDR1 SGHTS, CDR2 YDEGEE. The CDR3 extends over 12 amino acids. The CDR3: CASSLHSGAPGV. The DNA for the CDR3 is TGTGCCAGCAGCTTGCACTCCGGGGCCCCGGGGGTC.

This clone came up a few times. The chain combines TRBV2 with TRBJ2-2, with 10 bases matching TRBD2. Germline V gene lookup returns CDR1 SNHLY and CDR2 FYNNEI. V lost 4 bases to trimming and J lost 5 bases; unmatched junction nucleotides: 7. The CDR3 sequence is 16 residues long. The CDR3 loop is CASSALGTSVTGELFF. Written as DNA, the CDR3 is TGTGCCAGCAGTGCACTCGGGACTAGCGTAACCGGGGAGCTGTTTTTT.